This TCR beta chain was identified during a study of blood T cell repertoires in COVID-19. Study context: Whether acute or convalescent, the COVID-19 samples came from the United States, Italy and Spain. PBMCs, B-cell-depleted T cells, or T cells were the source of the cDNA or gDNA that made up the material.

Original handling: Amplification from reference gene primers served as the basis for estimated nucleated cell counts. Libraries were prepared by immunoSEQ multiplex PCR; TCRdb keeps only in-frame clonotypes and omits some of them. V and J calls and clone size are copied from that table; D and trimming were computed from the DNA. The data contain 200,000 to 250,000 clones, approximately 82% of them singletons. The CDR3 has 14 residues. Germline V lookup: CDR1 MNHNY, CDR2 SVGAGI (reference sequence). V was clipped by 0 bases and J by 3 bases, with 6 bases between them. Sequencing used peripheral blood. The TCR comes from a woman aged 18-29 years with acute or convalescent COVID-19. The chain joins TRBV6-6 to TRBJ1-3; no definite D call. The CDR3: CASSYSQIGNTIYF. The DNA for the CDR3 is TGTGCCAGCAGTTACTCACAGATTGGAAACACCATATATTTT.